This record covers a single T cell receptor (beta chain). Its cognate antigen is unknown. The data were obtained in a study of early stage breast cancer tumors. Study details: ER+/PR+/HER2- status applied to about 80% of the 16 invasive breast tumors.

Study observations and caveats: Bulk DNA sequencing of unsorted cells missed chain pairing and markers. Tumor and normal breast were distinguished via blood comparison in most of the 16 patients. Commonly generated sequences made up most enriched TCRB sequences shared between patients.

Generated by immunoSEQ multiplex PCR, the TCRdb table keeps only in-frame clones and is missing some. The profile shows some 32,000 clones, approximately 70% of them singletons. Sequenced material: breast tumor tissue. This sequence was found in a person aged 25 to 39 with breast cancer.

CDR3 nucleotides: TGTGCCAGCAGTGAAGCGCAGGGGGCCATCTATGGCTACACCTTC. This encodes CASSEAQGAIYGYTF. J is TRBJ1-2 and V is TRBV2; 8 positions match TRBD1. After removal of 0 bases from V and 4 bases from J, the junction contained 4 bases not matched to a gene. The CDR3 consists of 15 residues. Germline V lookup: CDR1 SNHLY, CDR2 FYNNEI.